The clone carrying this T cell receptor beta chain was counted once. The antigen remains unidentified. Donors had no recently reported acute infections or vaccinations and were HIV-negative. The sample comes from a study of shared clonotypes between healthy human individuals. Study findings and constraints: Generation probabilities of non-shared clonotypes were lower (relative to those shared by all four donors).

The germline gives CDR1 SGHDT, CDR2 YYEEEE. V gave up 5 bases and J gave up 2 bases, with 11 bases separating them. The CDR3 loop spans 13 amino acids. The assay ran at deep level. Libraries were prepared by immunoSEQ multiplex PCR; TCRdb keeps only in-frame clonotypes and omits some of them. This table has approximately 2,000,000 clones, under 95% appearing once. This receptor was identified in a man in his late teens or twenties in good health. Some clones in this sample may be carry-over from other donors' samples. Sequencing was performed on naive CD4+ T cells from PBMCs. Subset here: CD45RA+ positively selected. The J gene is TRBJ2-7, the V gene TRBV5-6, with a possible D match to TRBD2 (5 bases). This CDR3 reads CASSPGETYEQYF. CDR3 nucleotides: TGTGCCAGCAGTCCCGGGGAAACCTACGAGCAGTACTTC.